Listed below are T cell receptor beta chains from one sample, sequenced in a study of Graves' ophthalmopathy and Graves' hyperthyroidism. One entry per CDR3 protein, called by TCRdb with MiXCR from the multiplex PCR reads. This table has about 700,000 distinct CDR3 sequences, approximately 39% appearing once. The sequencing input was peripheral blood. The receptor source for this set is an adult man with Graves' ophthalmopathy. CDR3s include the opening cysteine and the closing phenylalanine or tryptophan. D genes are given only for firm matches. Only part of the rows carry a size: once, few, many, or a class if the clone is expanded.

D gene: TRBD1; J gene: TRBJ1-3; V gene: TRBV7-8; clone size: -; CDR3 DNA: TGTGCCAGCAGCCCCGGGACAGGGACGGCGGACACCATATATTTT; CDR3 protein: CASSPGTGTADTIYF
D gene: -; J gene: TRBJ1-1; V gene: TRBV2; clone size: few; CDR3 DNA: TGTGCCAGCAGTTGGACACGGAATCTTAACACTGAAGCTTTCTTT; CDR3 protein: CASSWTRNLNTEAFF
D gene: -; J gene: TRBJ2-5; V gene: TRBV2; clone size: many; CDR3 DNA: TGTGCCAGCCGCTGGGTGGGTTGGGAGACCCAGTACTTC; CDR3 protein: CASRWVGWETQYF
D gene: -; J gene: TRBJ1-3; V gene: TRBV2; clone size: many; CDR3 DNA: TGTGCCAGCAGTGAAGCACGCGGAAACACCATATATTTT; CDR3 protein: CASSEARGNTIYF
D gene: TRBD2; J gene: TRBJ2-5; V gene: TRBV7-8; clone size: few; CDR3 DNA: TGTGCCAGCAGCTTAGGGCTTTTAAGCGGGAGTTATGAGACCCAGTACTTC; CDR3 protein: CASSLGLLSGSYETQYF
D gene: -; J gene: TRBJ1-2; V gene: TRBV19; clone size: -; CDR3 DNA: TGTGCCAGTAGTATTGTATCAGGGGCTAACTATGGCTACACCTTC; CDR3 protein: CASSIVSGANYGYTF
D gene: -; J gene: TRBJ1-1; V gene: TRBV29-1; clone size: -; CDR3 DNA: TGCAGCGTTGAAGGGTCCGGGGGGCCTGAAGCTTTCTTT; CDR3 protein: CSVEGSGGPEAFF
D gene: -; J gene: TRBJ2-5; V gene: TRBV11-2; clone size: many; CDR3 DNA: TGTGCCAGCATTATCTCCGGGGCCGCCGGGGAGACCCAGTACTTC; CDR3 protein: CASIISGAAGETQYF
D gene: -; J gene: TRBJ2-7; V gene: TRBV7-2; clone size: many; CDR3 DNA: TGTGCCAGCAGCTTAACGTCCTCCAGGGTAGCAACCTACGAGCAGTACTTC; CDR3 protein: CASSLTSSRVATYEQYF
D gene: -; J gene: TRBJ2-2; V gene: TRBV12-3/TRBV12-4; clone size: -; CDR3 DNA: TGTGCCAGCCAGTACACCGGGGAGCTGTTTTTT; CDR3 protein: CASQYTGELFF
D gene: TRBD1; J gene: TRBJ1-2; V gene: TRBV27; clone size: -; CDR3 DNA: TGTGCCAGCAGTTTATGGGCCGGGACAGGTCCCTATGGCTACACCTTC; CDR3 protein: CASSLWAGTGPYGYTF
D gene: TRBD1; J gene: TRBJ2-2; V gene: TRBV2; clone size: -; CDR3 DNA: TGTGCCAGCAGCCCGCGACAGGGGGCTGTCGGGGAGCTGTTTTTT; CDR3 protein: CASSPRQGAVGELFF
D gene: -; J gene: TRBJ1-5; V gene: TRBV15; clone size: many; CDR3 DNA: TGTGCCACCAGGCAGGCCGTTTCAACGGATAGCAATCAGCCCCAGCATTTT; CDR3 protein: CATRQAVSTDSNQPQHF
D gene: -; J gene: TRBJ1-1; V gene: TRBV29-1; clone size: many; CDR3 DNA: TGCAGCGTTGAAGATTCCCCTTCGGGGAACACTGAAGCTTTCTTT; CDR3 protein: CSVEDSPSGNTEAFF
D gene: TRBD1; J gene: TRBJ1-2; V gene: TRBV2; clone size: -; CDR3 DNA: TGTGCCAGCAGTGAGAACAGGGGTTATAGCTACACCTTC; CDR3 protein: CASSENRGYSYTF
D gene: TRBD1; J gene: TRBJ2-7; V gene: TRBV4-1; clone size: many; CDR3 DNA: TGCGCCAGCAGCTTAGACAGGGGTAGCTCCTACGAGCAGTACTTC; CDR3 protein: CASSLDRGSSYEQYF
D gene: -; J gene: TRBJ2-7; V gene: TRBV19; clone size: many; CDR3 DNA: TGTGCCAGTAGTATCGGGGGGCGCTCCTACGAGCAGTACTTC; CDR3 protein: CASSIGGRSYEQYF